The subject of this entry is one T cell receptor (beta chain). Its specificity is unknown. In germline, CDR1 is SGHDT, CDR2 YYEEEE. The V end was cut by 3 bases, the J end by 0 bases, with 13 bases between. CDR3 length: 16 amino acids. Produced via immunoSEQ multiplex PCR; TCRdb's table is partial and in-frame only. The sample has tens of thousands of clones, 88% seen once. This sample stems from a study of T cells in localized non-small cell lung cancer. Findings and limits, study-wide: Patients showing higher blood T cell density tended to see longer overall survival.

The receptor was isolated from an older female donor with stage I squamous cell lung carcinoma. The rearrangement links TRBV5-6 to TRBJ1-3, with a possible D match to TRBD1 (6 bases). Sequences were derived from peripheral blood, sampled before any cancer treatment. The CDR3 region has the DNA TGTGCCAGCAGCTATGGGGGCCCGAGCTCTGGAAACACCATATATTTT. It yields the protein CASSYGGPSSGNTIYF.